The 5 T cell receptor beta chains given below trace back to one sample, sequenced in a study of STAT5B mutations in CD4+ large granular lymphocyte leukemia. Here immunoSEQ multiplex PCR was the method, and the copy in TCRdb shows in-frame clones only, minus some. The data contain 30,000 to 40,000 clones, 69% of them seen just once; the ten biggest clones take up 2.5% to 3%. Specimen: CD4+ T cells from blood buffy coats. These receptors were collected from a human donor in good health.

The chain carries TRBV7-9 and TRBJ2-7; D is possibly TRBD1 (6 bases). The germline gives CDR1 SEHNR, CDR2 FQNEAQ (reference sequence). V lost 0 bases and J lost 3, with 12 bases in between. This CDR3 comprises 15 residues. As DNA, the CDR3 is TGTGCCAGCAGCTTAGCGGGTACAGGGTACTACGAGCAGTACTTC. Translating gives CASSLAGTGYYEQYF.

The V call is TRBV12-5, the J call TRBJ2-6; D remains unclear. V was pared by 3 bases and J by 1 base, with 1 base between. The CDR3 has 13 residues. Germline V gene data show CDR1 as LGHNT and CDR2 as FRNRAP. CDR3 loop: CASGFSGANVLTF. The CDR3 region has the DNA TGTGCTAGTGGTTTTTCTGGGGCCAACGTCCTGACTTTC.

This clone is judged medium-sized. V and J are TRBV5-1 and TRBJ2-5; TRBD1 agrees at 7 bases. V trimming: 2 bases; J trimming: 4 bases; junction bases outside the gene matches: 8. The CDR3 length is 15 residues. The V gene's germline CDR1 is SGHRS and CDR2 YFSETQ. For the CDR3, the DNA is TGCGCCAGCAGCTTCAGGGGGACATTTAGAGAGACCCAGTACTTC. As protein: CASSFRGTFRETQYF.

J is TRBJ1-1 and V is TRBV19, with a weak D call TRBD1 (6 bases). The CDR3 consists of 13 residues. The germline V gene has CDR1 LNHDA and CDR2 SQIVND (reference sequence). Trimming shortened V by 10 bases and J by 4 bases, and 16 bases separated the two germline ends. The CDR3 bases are TGTGCCATAGGGGGGGCGCACAGCACTGAAGCTTTCTTT. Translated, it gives CAIGGAHSTEAFF. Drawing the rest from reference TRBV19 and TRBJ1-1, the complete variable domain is DGGITQSPKYLFRKEGQNVTLSCEQNLNHDAMYWYRQDPGQGLRLIYYSQIVNDFQKGDIAEGYSVSREKKESFPLTVTSAQKNPTAFYLCAIGGAHSTEAFFGQGTRLTVV.

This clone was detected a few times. This chain's CDR3 is CASSSNRDLGAFF. The CDR3 nucleotides read TGTGCCAGCAGCTCTAACAGGGACCTAGGGGCTTTCTTT. The V call is TRBV7-6, the J call TRBJ1-1; D is possibly TRBD1 (6 bases). The germline V gene has CDR1 SGHVS and CDR2 FNYEAQ. The CDR3 totals 13 residues. V was shortened by 4 bases and J by 11 bases, with 17 bases between the two germline ends.